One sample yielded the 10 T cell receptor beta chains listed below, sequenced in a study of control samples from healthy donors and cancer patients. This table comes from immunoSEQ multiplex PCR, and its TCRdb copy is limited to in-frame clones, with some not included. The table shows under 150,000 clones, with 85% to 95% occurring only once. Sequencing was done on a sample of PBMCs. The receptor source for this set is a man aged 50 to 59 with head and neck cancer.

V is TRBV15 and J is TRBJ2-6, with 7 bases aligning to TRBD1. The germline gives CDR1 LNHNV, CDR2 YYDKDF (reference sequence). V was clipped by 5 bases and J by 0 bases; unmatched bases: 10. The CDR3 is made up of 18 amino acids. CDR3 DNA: TGTGCCACCAGCCTTCGGACAGGATTGAGCTCTGGGGCCAACGTCCTGACTTTC. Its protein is CATSLRTGLSSGANVLTF.

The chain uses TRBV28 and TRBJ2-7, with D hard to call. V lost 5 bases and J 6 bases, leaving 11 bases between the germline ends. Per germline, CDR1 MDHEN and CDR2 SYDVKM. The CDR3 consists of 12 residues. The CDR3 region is CASSRARREQYF. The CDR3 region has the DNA TGTGCCAGCAGTCGGGCCAGGCGCGAGCAGTACTTC.

CDR3 loop: CASSPDGQGKVSYNSPLHF. The DNA of the CDR3 is TGCGCCAGCAGCCCGGACGGACAGGGGAAGGTGTCCTATAATTCACCCCTCCACTTT. The genes are TRBV5-1 and TRBJ1-6; TRBD1 agrees at 9 bases. The germline V gene has CDR1 SGHRS and CDR2 YFSETQ. The CDR3 spans 19 residues. V was clipped by 4 bases and J by 1 base; unmatched bases: 12.

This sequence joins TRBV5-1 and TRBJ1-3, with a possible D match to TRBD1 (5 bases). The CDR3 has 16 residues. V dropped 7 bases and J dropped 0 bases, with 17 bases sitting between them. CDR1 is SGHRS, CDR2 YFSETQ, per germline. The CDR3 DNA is TGCGCCAGCCGACCCATGACAGCGTCCTCTGGAAACACCATATATTTT. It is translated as CASRPMTASSGNTIYF.

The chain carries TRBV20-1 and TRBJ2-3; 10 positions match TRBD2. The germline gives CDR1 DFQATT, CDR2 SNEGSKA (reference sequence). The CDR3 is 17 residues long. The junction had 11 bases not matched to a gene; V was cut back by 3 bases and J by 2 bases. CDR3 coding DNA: TGCAGTGCTAGTAGTAGCGGGGGGACATACCTCACAGATACGCAGTATTTT. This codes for CSASSSGGTYLTDTQYF.

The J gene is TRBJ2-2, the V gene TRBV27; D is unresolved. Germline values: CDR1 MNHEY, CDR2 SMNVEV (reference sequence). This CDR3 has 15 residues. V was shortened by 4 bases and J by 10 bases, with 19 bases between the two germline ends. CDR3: CASSSGPESTVELFF. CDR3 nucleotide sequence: TGTGCCAGCAGTTCCGGCCCGGAGTCGACTGTGGAGCTGTTTTTT.

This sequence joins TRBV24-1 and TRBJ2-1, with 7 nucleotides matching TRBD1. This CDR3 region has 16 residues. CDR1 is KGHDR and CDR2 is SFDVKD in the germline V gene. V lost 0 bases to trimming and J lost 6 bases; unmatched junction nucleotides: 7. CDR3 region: CATSDLQEGTVNEQFF. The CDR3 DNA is TGTGCCACCAGTGATTTGCAAGAGGGGACAGTCAATGAGCAGTTCTTC.

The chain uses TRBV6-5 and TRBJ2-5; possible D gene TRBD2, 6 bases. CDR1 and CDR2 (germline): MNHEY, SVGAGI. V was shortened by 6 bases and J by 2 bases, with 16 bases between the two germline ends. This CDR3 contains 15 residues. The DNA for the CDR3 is TGTGCCAGCAGCCTCGACGGGGGTTTACAAGAGACCCAGTACTTC. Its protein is CASSLDGGLQETQYF.

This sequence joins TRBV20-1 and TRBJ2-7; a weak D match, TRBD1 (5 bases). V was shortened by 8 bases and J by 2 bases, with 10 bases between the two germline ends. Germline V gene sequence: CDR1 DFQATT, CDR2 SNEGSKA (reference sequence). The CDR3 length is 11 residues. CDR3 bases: TGCAGTTTTCAGGGAACCTACGAGCAGTACTTC. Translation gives CSFQGTYEQYF.

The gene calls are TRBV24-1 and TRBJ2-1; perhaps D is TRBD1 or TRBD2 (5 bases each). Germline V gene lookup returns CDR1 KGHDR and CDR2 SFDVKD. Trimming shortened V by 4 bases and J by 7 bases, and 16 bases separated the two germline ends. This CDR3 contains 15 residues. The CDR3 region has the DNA TGTGCCACCAGTGAAAGAAGAGGGGCTGTGAATGAGCAGTTCTTC. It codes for CATSERRGAVNEQFF.